Listed below are T cell receptor beta chains from one sample, sequenced in a study of blood T cell repertoires in COVID-19. Profiling relied on immunoSEQ multiplex PCR, and the TCRdb table lists in-frame clones only, not all of them. This sample has 270,000 or so clones, with 86% found just once. Sequenced sample: PBMCs or T cells enriched from blood (not recorded which). These receptors were taken from a woman aged 18-29 years who had recovered from COVID-19. CDR3s include the opening cysteine and the closing phenylalanine or tryptophan. D genes are given only for firm matches. Clone size is not always given. Where it is, it says once, few, many or a class for expanded clones.

CDR3 length: 15; D gene: TRBD2; V gene: TRBV7-6; clone size: -; J gene: TRBJ2-7; CDR3 protein: CASSFKAGGNYEQYF; CDR3 DNA: TGTGCCAGCAGCTTTAAAGCGGGGGGCAACTACGAGCAGTACTTC
CDR3 length: 19; D gene: TRBD2; V gene: TRBV13; clone size: -; J gene: TRBJ2-3; CDR3 protein: CASSKTSGTSGSFRDTQYF; CDR3 DNA: TGTGCCAGCAGCAAGACTTCCGGGACTAGCGGGAGTTTTAGAGATACGCAGTATTTT
CDR3 length: 17; D gene: -; V gene: TRBV11-2; clone size: -; J gene: TRBJ1-6; CDR3 protein: CASSLIGGGYYNSPLHF; CDR3 DNA: TGTGCCAGCAGCCTAATAGGTGGGGGCTACTATAATTCACCCCTCCACTTT
CDR3 length: 15; D gene: -; V gene: TRBV21-1; clone size: -; J gene: TRBJ1-5; CDR3 protein: CASSKRIGGNQPQHF; CDR3 DNA: TGTGCCAGCAGCAAGAGGATCGGGGGCAATCAGCCCCAGCATTTT
CDR3 length: 16; D gene: TRBD1; V gene: TRBV9; clone size: -; J gene: TRBJ2-2; CDR3 protein: CASSATGGSTSGELFF; CDR3 DNA: TGTGCCAGCAGCGCGACAGGGGGCTCTACGAGCGGGGAGCTGTTTTTT
CDR3 length: 16; D gene: TRBD2; V gene: TRBV6-1; clone size: once; J gene: TRBJ2-7; CDR3 protein: CASSEAWEGSNYEQYF; CDR3 DNA: TGTGCCAGCAGTGAAGCTTGGGAGGGAAGCAACTACGAGCAGTACTTC
CDR3 length: 17; D gene: TRBD2; V gene: TRBV19; clone size: -; J gene: TRBJ2-6; CDR3 protein: CASSNYGGSPGANVLTF; CDR3 DNA: TGTGCCAGTAGTAACTACGGCGGGAGCCCTGGGGCCAACGTCCTGACTTTC
CDR3 length: 12; D gene: TRBD1; V gene: TRBV29-1; clone size: once; J gene: TRBJ2-7; CDR3 protein: CSAEGASYEQYF; CDR3 DNA: TGCAGCGCCGAGGGGGCCTCCTACGAGCAGTACTTC
CDR3 length: 16; D gene: TRBD2; V gene: TRBV7-3; clone size: -; J gene: TRBJ2-1; CDR3 protein: CASSRLAGGSYNEQFF; CDR3 DNA: TGTGCCAGCAGCCGACTAGCGGGAGGCTCCTACAATGAGCAGTTCTTC
CDR3 length: 17; D gene: TRBD2; V gene: TRBV5-1; clone size: once; J gene: TRBJ2-1; CDR3 protein: CASSVTSGGSSYNEQFF; CDR3 DNA: TGCGCCAGCAGCGTTACTAGCGGGGGGTCCTCCTACAATGAGCAGTTCTTC
CDR3 length: 12; D gene: -; V gene: TRBV18; clone size: -; J gene: TRBJ1-3; CDR3 protein: CAGGRERNTIYF; CDR3 DNA: TGTGCCGGAGGACGGGAGCGAAACACCATATATTTT
CDR3 length: 14; D gene: -; V gene: TRBV25-1; clone size: -; J gene: TRBJ2-1; CDR3 protein: CASSEYILDNEQFF; CDR3 DNA: TGTGCCAGCAGTGAATATATCCTAGACAATGAGCAGTTCTTC
CDR3 length: 12; D gene: -; V gene: TRBV7-9; clone size: -; J gene: TRBJ1-1; CDR3 protein: CASISSGTEAFF; CDR3 DNA: TGTGCCAGCATAAGCTCGGGCACTGAAGCTTTCTTT
CDR3 length: 17; D gene: -; V gene: TRBV7-2; clone size: -; J gene: TRBJ2-5; CDR3 protein: CASSLGRLVPYQETQYF; CDR3 DNA: TGTGCCAGCAGCTTAGGACGACTAGTCCCCTACCAAGAGACCCAGTACTTC
CDR3 length: 17; D gene: TRBD1; V gene: TRBV28; clone size: -; J gene: TRBJ1-4; CDR3 protein: CASSPWDRLGSREKLFF; CDR3 DNA: TGTGCCAGCAGTCCGTGGGACAGGTTGGGAAGCAGGGAAAAACTGTTTTTT
CDR3 length: 15; D gene: TRBD2; V gene: TRBV5-1; clone size: few; J gene: TRBJ2-1; CDR3 protein: CASSLGSGRSNEQFF; CDR3 DNA: TGCGCCAGCAGCTTGGGTAGCGGGAGGTCCAATGAGCAGTTCTTC
CDR3 length: 19; D gene: TRBD1; V gene: TRBV7-8; clone size: few; J gene: TRBJ2-2; CDR3 protein: CASSLAPGQGTWNTGELFF; CDR3 DNA: TGTGCCAGCAGCCTAGCCCCGGGACAGGGGACGTGGAACACCGGGGAGCTGTTTTTT
CDR3 length: 15; D gene: TRBD1; V gene: TRBV6-2/TRBV6-3; clone size: once; J gene: TRBJ1-5; CDR3 protein: CASSYDRGRVQPQHF; CDR3 DNA: TGTGCCAGCAGCTATGACAGGGGGCGGGTTCAGCCCCAGCATTTT
CDR3 length: 16; D gene: -; V gene: TRBV11-1; clone size: -; J gene: TRBJ2-3; CDR3 protein: CASSPRIGREVDTQYF; CDR3 DNA: TGTGCCAGCAGCCCCCGAATCGGTCGGGAAGTAGATACGCAGTATTTT
CDR3 length: 16; D gene: -; V gene: TRBV28; clone size: once; J gene: TRBJ2-7; CDR3 protein: CASSLVLWESSYEQYF; CDR3 DNA: TGTGCCAGCAGTCTGGTGTTGTGGGAGAGCTCCTACGAGCAGTACTTC
CDR3 length: 18; D gene: -; V gene: TRBV27; clone size: -; J gene: TRBJ2-1; CDR3 protein: CASSPLWEKKSSYNEQFF; CDR3 DNA: TGTGCCAGCAGCCCCTTATGGGAGAAAAAGAGCTCCTACAATGAGCAGTTCTTC
CDR3 length: 14; D gene: TRBD1; V gene: TRBV7-2; clone size: once; J gene: TRBJ1-6; CDR3 protein: CASSLGGTASPLHF; CDR3 DNA: TGTGCCAGCAGCTTAGGGGGGACAGCATCACCCCTCCACTTT
CDR3 length: 14; D gene: -; V gene: TRBV11-3; clone size: -; J gene: TRBJ2-7; CDR3 protein: CASSSGRDSYEQYF; CDR3 DNA: TGTGCCAGCAGCTCCGGCAGGGATAGCTACGAGCAGTACTTC
CDR3 length: 14; D gene: TRBD1; V gene: TRBV18; clone size: -; J gene: TRBJ2-1; CDR3 protein: CASLDRGTYNEQFF; CDR3 DNA: TGTGCCAGCTTAGACAGGGGGACCTACAATGAGCAGTTCTTC
CDR3 length: 17; D gene: TRBD2; V gene: TRBV3-1/TRBV3-2; clone size: -; J gene: TRBJ2-7; CDR3 protein: CASSRTSGGASPYEQYF; CDR3 DNA: TGTGCCAGCAGCCGGACTAGCGGGGGGGCCTCACCCTACGAGCAGTACTTC
CDR3 length: 16; D gene: TRBD1; V gene: TRBV19; clone size: -; J gene: TRBJ2-7; CDR3 protein: CASSIAARTGISEQYF; CDR3 DNA: TGTGCCAGTAGTATAGCTGCACGGACAGGGATCTCCGAGCAGTACTTC
CDR3 length: 13; D gene: TRBD1; V gene: TRBV30; clone size: -; J gene: TRBJ1-4; CDR3 protein: CAWEGAVNEKLFF; CDR3 DNA: TGTGCCTGGGAGGGGGCGGTTAATGAAAAACTGTTTTTT
CDR3 length: 16; D gene: TRBD1; V gene: TRBV19; clone size: -; J gene: TRBJ1-5; CDR3 protein: CASSIDLTGSNQPQHF; CDR3 DNA: TGTGCCAGTAGTATAGATTTGACAGGGAGCAATCAGCCCCAGCATTTT
CDR3 length: 14; D gene: TRBD2; V gene: TRBV18; clone size: -; J gene: TRBJ2-7; CDR3 protein: CASSPLAGSYEQYF; CDR3 DNA: TGTGCCAGCTCACCTCTAGCGGGATCCTACGAGCAGTACTTC
CDR3 length: 16; D gene: TRBD1; V gene: TRBV15; clone size: -; J gene: TRBJ1-2; CDR3 protein: CATSRDRGQGIGGYTF; CDR3 DNA: TGTGCCACCAGCAGGGACAGGGGACAGGGGATAGGTGGCTACACCTTC
CDR3 length: 14; D gene: -; V gene: TRBV19; clone size: -; J gene: TRBJ1-1; CDR3 protein: CASSLSGDNTEAFF; CDR3 DNA: TGTGCCAGTAGTCTGTCAGGTGATAACACTGAAGCTTTCTTT
CDR3 length: 15; D gene: -; V gene: TRBV19; clone size: -; J gene: TRBJ2-3; CDR3 protein: CASSTRQVYTDTQYF; CDR3 DNA: TGTGCCAGTAGTACTCGACAGGTATACACAGATACGCAGTATTTT
CDR3 length: 17; D gene: TRBD1; V gene: TRBV7-9; clone size: -; J gene: TRBJ2-7; CDR3 protein: CASSLTDRGQVVYEQYF; CDR3 DNA: TGTGCCAGCAGCTTAACCGACCGAGGACAGGTTGTCTACGAGCAGTACTTC
CDR3 length: 15; D gene: -; V gene: TRBV27; clone size: -; J gene: TRBJ2-7; CDR3 protein: CASKLSVGSSYEQYF; CDR3 DNA: TGTGCCAGCAAACTAAGCGTAGGGAGTTCCTACGAGCAGTACTTC
CDR3 length: 14; D gene: -; V gene: TRBV4-3; clone size: once; J gene: TRBJ2-3; CDR3 protein: CASSQLSGKATQYF; CDR3 DNA: TGCGCCAGCAGCCAACTTTCAGGGAAGGCTACGCAGTATTTT
CDR3 length: 19; D gene: -; V gene: TRBV4-3; clone size: -; J gene: TRBJ1-1; CDR3 protein: CASSQNRGQTPFSKPEAFF; CDR3 DNA: TGCGCCAGCAGCCAAAATCGCGGACAGACCCCTTTCTCAAAGCCTGAAGCTTTCTTT
CDR3 length: 14; D gene: -; V gene: TRBV5-6; clone size: -; J gene: TRBJ1-1; CDR3 protein: CASSPTDNLYEAFF; CDR3 DNA: TGTGCCAGCAGCCCGACAGATAATCTATATGAAGCTTTCTTT
CDR3 length: 13; D gene: -; V gene: TRBV19; clone size: once; J gene: TRBJ1-2; CDR3 protein: CASSIGRVGGYTF; CDR3 DNA: TGTGCCAGTAGTATCGGTCGTGTCGGGGGCTACACCTTC
CDR3 length: 14; D gene: -; V gene: TRBV7-3; clone size: -; J gene: TRBJ2-2; CDR3 protein: CASSLDTNTGELFF; CDR3 DNA: TGTGCCAGCAGCTTGGACACAAACACCGGGGAGCTGTTTTTT
CDR3 length: 14; D gene: -; V gene: TRBV5-1; clone size: few; J gene: TRBJ1-2; CDR3 protein: CASSLGRAPYGYTF; CDR3 DNA: TGCGCCAGCAGCTTGGGCAGGGCGCCCTATGGCTACACCTTC
CDR3 length: 18; D gene: TRBD1; V gene: TRBV28; clone size: -; J gene: TRBJ2-7; CDR3 protein: CASSLWHPDRGRFYEQYF; CDR3 DNA: TGTGCCAGCAGTTTATGGCACCCGGACAGGGGTCGGTTCTACGAGCAGTACTTC
CDR3 length: 15; D gene: -; V gene: TRBV2; clone size: -; J gene: TRBJ2-3; CDR3 protein: CASSEHGAEPDTQYF; CDR3 DNA: TGTGCCAGCAGTGAACATGGAGCAGAACCAGATACGCAGTATTTT
CDR3 length: 14; D gene: -; V gene: TRBV21-1; clone size: -; J gene: TRBJ2-7; CDR3 protein: CARTLEASSYEQYF; CDR3 DNA: TGTGCCAGGACCCTCGAAGCGAGCTCCTACGAGCAGTACTTC
CDR3 length: 14; D gene: TRBD1; V gene: TRBV7-2; clone size: -; J gene: TRBJ1-6; CDR3 protein: CASSVGTEGSPLHF; CDR3 DNA: TGTGCCAGCAGCGTGGGGACAGAGGGTTCACCCCTCCACTTT
CDR3 length: 14; D gene: TRBD1; V gene: TRBV29-1; clone size: -; J gene: TRBJ2-5; CDR3 protein: CSVGTGAFQETQYF; CDR3 DNA: TGCAGCGTTGGGACAGGAGCCTTCCAAGAGACCCAGTACTTC
CDR3 length: 13; D gene: TRBD2; V gene: TRBV20-1; clone size: -; J gene: TRBJ2-7; CDR3 protein: CSASSGSGYEQYF; CDR3 DNA: TGCAGTGCTAGTAGCGGGAGCGGATACGAGCAGTACTTC
CDR3 length: 14; D gene: TRBD1; V gene: TRBV19; clone size: -; J gene: TRBJ2-7; CDR3 protein: CASSPGTGSYEQYF; CDR3 DNA: TGTGCCAGTTCCCCCGGGACAGGTTCCTACGAGCAGTACTTC
CDR3 length: 16; D gene: TRBD2; V gene: TRBV4-3; clone size: -; J gene: TRBJ2-5; CDR3 protein: CASSQGLAGLEETQYF; CDR3 DNA: TGCGCCAGCAGCCAAGGCCTAGCGGGCCTCGAAGAGACCCAGTACTTC
CDR3 length: 15; D gene: -; V gene: TRBV11-3; clone size: -; J gene: TRBJ1-1; CDR3 protein: CASSSATGDNTEAFF; CDR3 DNA: TGTGCCAGCAGCTCAGCTACAGGAGACAACACTGAAGCTTTCTTT
CDR3 length: 14; D gene: -; V gene: TRBV9; clone size: -; J gene: TRBJ2-7; CDR3 protein: CASSVAGAGYEQYF; CDR3 DNA: TGTGCCAGCAGCGTAGCGGGAGCCGGTTACGAGCAGTACTTC
CDR3 length: 12; D gene: TRBD1; V gene: TRBV12-3/TRBV12-4; clone size: -; J gene: TRBJ1-2; CDR3 protein: CASSRRGDRPSF; CDR3 DNA: TGTGCCAGCAGTAGGAGGGGGGACAGGCCCAGCTTC
CDR3 length: 13; D gene: -; V gene: TRBV29-1; clone size: -; J gene: TRBJ2-5; CDR3 protein: CSVDATQGGTQYF; CDR3 DNA: TGCAGCGTTGATGCGACACAAGGAGGGACCCAGTACTTC
CDR3 length: 14; D gene: -; V gene: TRBV28; clone size: -; J gene: TRBJ1-5; CDR3 protein: CASIIGGTGQPQHF; CDR3 DNA: TGTGCCAGCATCATAGGAGGAACCGGTCAGCCCCAGCATTTT
CDR3 length: 16; D gene: -; V gene: TRBV7-2; clone size: -; J gene: TRBJ2-7; CDR3 protein: CASSLESGRGPHEQYF; CDR3 DNA: TGTGCCAGCAGCTTAGAATCCGGGAGGGGGCCCCACGAGCAGTACTTC
CDR3 length: 16; D gene: -; V gene: TRBV20-1; clone size: -; J gene: TRBJ1-2; CDR3 protein: CSASPTTTGQWYGYTF; CDR3 DNA: TGCAGTGCTAGTCCAACAACGACAGGCCAATGGTATGGCTACACCTTC
CDR3 length: 14; D gene: -; V gene: TRBV7-9; clone size: -; J gene: TRBJ1-1; CDR3 protein: CASSLASRIPEAFF; CDR3 DNA: TGTGCCAGCAGCTTAGCGTCCAGGATCCCTGAAGCTTTCTTT